This T cell receptor (beta chain) was sequenced during a study of lung T cells in sarcoidosis with Löfgren's syndrome. MiXCR, applied by TCRdb to the reads, yields one record per CDR3 protein. Of roughly 20,000 distinct CDR3 sequences listed, less than 25% are singletons. The germline CDR1 and CDR2 sequences are MNHNS and SASEGT. V was clipped by 5 bases and J by 7 bases, with 6 bases between them. This CDR3 is 12 amino acids long. This clonotype is medium-sized by share. The clonotype was recovered from a human donor with sarcoidosis (Löfgren's syndrome or another form), or a control subject (not recorded which). The sample consisted of CD4+ T cells from PBMCs. The chain joins TRBV6-1 to TRBJ1-6; D gene ambiguous. CDR3 loop: CASSRQNSPLHF. DNA of the CDR3: TGTGCCAGCAGTCGACAAAATTCACCCCTCCACTTT.